The 26 T cell receptor beta chains given below trace back to one sample, sequenced in a study of T cell responses to AZD1222 COVID-19 vaccine. Data came from immunoSEQ multiplex PCR; TCRdb stores just in-frame clones and leaves some out. The sample lists about 120,000 clones; more than 75% were seen once. Source: peripheral blood, taken on day 0 of AZD1222 vaccination. These receptor sequences come from an adult in good health.

This clone has a handful of counts. The J gene is TRBJ1-2, the V gene TRBV19; D remains unclear. The ends were cut back, 10 bases at V and 4 bases at J, with 13 bases in the middle. Germline loops: CDR1 LNHDA, CDR2 SQIVND (reference sequence). The CDR3 totals 12 residues. In nucleotides, the CDR3 is TGTGCCACCTCCCCTTCGGGCTATGGCTACACCTTC. Protein: CATSPSGYGYTF.

This chain uses TRBV6-5 with TRBJ1-4, with D uncertain. The CDR3 runs 13 residues. The V gene lost 10 bases and the J gene lost 2 bases, with 11 bases spanning the gap. Germline loops: CDR1 MNHEY, CDR2 SVGAGI. The CDR3 bases are TGTGCCACCTCCTCCGTGACTAATGAAAAACTGTTTTTT. Protein sequence: CATSSVTNEKLFF.

The DNA for the CDR3 is TGTGCCAGTAGTATAGGTGGGGACTTCGCTTTCTTT. Translating it yields CASSIGGDFAFF. V gene TRBV19 combines with J gene TRBJ1-1; a possible D gene is TRBD1 (5 bases). Trimming took off 1 base at V and 11 bases at J, with 11 bases between the two ends. This CDR3 comprises 12 residues. Germline loops: CDR1 LNHDA, CDR2 SQIVND (reference sequence).

The chain uses TRBV18 and TRBJ2-3, with 10 nucleotides matching TRBD2. CDR3 size: 17 residues. V was clipped by 4 bases and J by 2 bases; unmatched bases: 9. Germline V gene data show CDR1 as KGHSH and CDR2 as LQKENI. The CDR3, as DNA: TGTGCCAGCTCACTCGGGGCTAGCGGGGGCCCCACAGATACGCAGTATTTT. Protein sequence: CASSLGASGGPTDTQYF.

The rearrangement links TRBV29-1 to TRBJ1-2, with 9 bases fitting TRBD1. V lost 7 bases to trimming and J lost 8 bases; unmatched junction nucleotides: 11. The CDR3 spans 13 residues. CDR1 is SQVTM and CDR2 is ANQGSEA in the germline V gene. CDR3 protein: CSAGGQGLDGYTF. The CDR3 nucleotides are TGCAGCGCGGGGGGACAGGGTTTGGACGGCTACACCTTC.

The genes are TRBV4-2 and TRBJ2-3; a weak D match, TRBD2 (6 bases). This CDR3 has 17 residues. The V gene's germline CDR1 is LGHNA and CDR2 YNFKEQ. The V and J ends lost 2 bases and 2 bases respectively, with 17 bases between them. CDR3 DNA: TGTGCCAGCAGCCAATCCCCGGGACTCAACCCCACAGATACGCAGTATTTT. Encoded protein: CASSQSPGLNPTDTQYF.

The chain couples TRBV7-9 to TRBJ2-5; D remains unclear. This CDR3 is built from 16 residues. V dropped 5 bases and J dropped 2 bases, with 18 bases sitting between them. Germline V gene data show CDR1 as SEHNR and CDR2 as FQNEAQ (reference sequence). DNA for the CDR3: TGTGCCAGCAGCCCGGCGTGGCAGAGAACACAAGAGACCCAGTACTTC. Translated: CASSPAWQRTQETQYF.

The chain couples TRBV6-2 or TRBV6-3 to TRBJ1-1; D uncertain. Germline values: CDR1 MNHEY, CDR2 SVGEGT. This CDR3 spans 14 amino acids. The V and J ends lost 0 bases and 0 bases respectively, with 5 bases between them. CDR3 coding DNA: TGTGCCAGCAGTTACTCTGGGCTGAACACTGAAGCTTTCTTT. This codes for CASSYSGLNTEAFF.

The rearrangement joins TRBV27 to TRBJ1-2; D is possibly TRBD1 (6 bases). CDR1 MNHEY and CDR2 SMNVEV come from the germline V gene (reference sequence). This CDR3 has 17 amino acids. V was trimmed by 5 bases and J by 4 bases, leaving 23 bases between them. The CDR3 sequence: CASSPAGTTPPSYGYTF. CDR3 nucleotides: TGTGCCAGCAGTCCAGCAGGGACAACACCTCCTAGCTATGGCTACACCTTC.

The chain carries TRBV6-5 and TRBJ1-2, with unresolved D. The V gene's germline CDR1 is MNHEY and CDR2 SVGAGI. CDR3 size: 13 residues. V lost 2 bases, J lost 1 base, and 5 bases lay in between. This CDR3 reads CASSYTDNYGYTF. CDR3 bases: TGTGCCAGCAGTTACACAGATAACTATGGCTACACCTTC.

The V gene is TRBV24-1, the J gene TRBJ1-5; D is ambiguous. Germline assignment: CDR1 KGHDR and CDR2 SFDVKD. The V gene lost 1 base and the J gene lost 4 bases, with 7 bases spanning the gap. The CDR3 sequence is 14 residues long. CDR3 amino acids: CATSDFRGNQPQHF. In nucleotides, the CDR3 is TGTGCCACCAGTGATTTCCGCGGGAATCAGCCCCAGCATTTT.

This chain connects TRBV27 to TRBJ1-1; D gene ambiguous. V lost 2 bases and J lost 6, with 13 bases in between. This CDR3 has 14 amino acids. From germline, CDR1 is MNHEY and CDR2 SMNVEV (reference sequence). CDR3 sequence reads: CASSLHALGAEAFF. DNA for the CDR3: TGTGCCAGCAGTTTACACGCCCTTGGGGCTGAAGCTTTCTTT.

The J gene is TRBJ1-4, the V gene TRBV2; maybe TRBD1 (5 bases). The germline gives CDR1 SNHLY, CDR2 FYNNEI. CDR3 size: 14 residues. Trimming removed 6 bases from V and 8 bases from J, with 16 bases in between. The CDR3 nucleotides are TGTGCCAGCAGAATGGCGCAGGGATCGGAAAAACTGTTTTTT. It is translated as CASRMAQGSEKLFF.

The chain is built from TRBV19 and TRBJ2-1, with 10 bases lining up with TRBD2. The CDR3 spans 16 residues. J gave up 5 bases and V 2 bases, and 6 bases lay outside the gene matches. The germline V gene encodes CDR1 LNHDA and CDR2 SQIVND (reference sequence). The CDR3 is CASSITAGGPDNEQFF. The CDR3 coding sequence is TGTGCCAGTAGTATAACAGCGGGAGGGCCTGACAATGAGCAGTTCTTC.

The CDR3 is CASNGRAQETQYF. Here the CDR3 DNA reads TGTGCCAGCAATGGACGGGCTCAAGAGACCCAGTACTTC. The V gene is TRBV12-3 or TRBV12-4, the J gene TRBJ2-5; unclear D gene. V was shortened by 7 bases and J by 2 bases, with 11 bases between the two germline ends. CDR3 size: 13 residues.

The chain is built from TRBV7-2 and TRBJ1-1; D unclear. The CDR3 totals 14 residues. The germline gives CDR1 SGHTA, CDR2 FQGNSA. Trimming took off 5 bases at V and 5 bases at J, with 15 bases between the two ends. DNA for the CDR3: TGTGCCAGCAGCACTCGGACCCGAGGGACTGAAGCTTTCTTT. It specifies CASSTRTRGTEAFF.

The chain is built from TRBV5-4 and TRBJ2-7; D might be TRBD2 (6 bases). The CDR3 runs 12 residues. Germline loops: CDR1 SGHNT, CDR2 YYREEE (reference sequence). Trimming pared 10 bases from V and 4 bases from J, leaving 15 bases between. CDR3 nucleotide sequence: TGTGCCTACGGCGGGATCTCGTACGAGCAGTACTTC. This translates into CAYGGISYEQYF.

The rearrangement links TRBV18 to TRBJ1-3; D ambiguous. Germline V gene lookup returns CDR1 KGHSH and CDR2 LQKENI. Trimming removed 2 bases at V and 2 bases at J, with 7 bases between. The CDR3 runs to 14 residues. The CDR3 here is CASSPSAAGNTIYF. In nucleotides, the CDR3 is TGTGCCAGCTCACCATCGGCAGCTGGAAACACCATATATTTT.

CDR3 protein: CASSLEASVADTQYF. The CDR3 DNA reads TGCGCCAGCAGCTTGGAGGCTAGCGTCGCAGATACGCAGTATTTT. This rearrangement joins TRBV5-1 to TRBJ2-3, with D perhaps matching TRBD2 (6 bases). The ends were cut back, 0 bases at V and 4 bases at J, with 12 bases in the middle. Per the germline V gene, CDR1 is SGHRS and CDR2 is YFSETQ. The CDR3 runs to 15 residues.

The V call is TRBV11-3, the J call TRBJ2-3; D gene unclear. CDR1 is SGHNT and CDR2 is YENEEA in the germline V gene. This CDR3 comprises 14 residues. With 0 bases removed from V and 5 bases from J, the gap between germline ends came to 9 bases. The CDR3 is CASSLDGRGDTQYF. Here the CDR3 DNA reads TGTGCCAGCAGCTTAGACGGCAGAGGAGATACGCAGTATTTT. The full variable domain, in which reference TRBV11-3 and TRBJ2-3 provide the parts outside the CDR3, is EAGVVQSPRYKIIEKKQPVAFWCNPISGHNTLYWYLQNLGQGPELLIRYENEEAVDDSQLPKDRFSAERLKGVDSTLKIQPAELGDSAVYLCASSLDGRGDTQYFGPGTRLTVL.

In this sample, this clone turned up once. This rearrangement joins TRBV5-1 to TRBJ2-7; D gene ambiguous. V shed 2 bases and J shed 6 bases, with 12 bases lying between them. Germline V gene sequence: CDR1 SGHRS, CDR2 YFSETQ. This CDR3 contains 13 residues. The CDR3 region is CASSFGQSGEQYF. As DNA, the CDR3 is TGCGCCAGCAGCTTCGGCCAGTCGGGCGAGCAGTACTTC.

The V gene is TRBV12-5, the J gene TRBJ1-1, with a tentative D call TRBD1 (5 bases). Trimming left V 3 bases short and J 0 bases short, with 8 bases between. This CDR3 spans 14 amino acids. CDR1 LGHNT and CDR2 FRNRAP come from the germline V gene. CDR3 amino acids: CASGLGTLNTEAFF. In nucleotides, the CDR3 is TGTGCTAGTGGTTTAGGGACTTTGAACACTGAAGCTTTCTTT.

The genes are TRBV21-1 and TRBJ1-4. TRBV21-1 is a pseudogene locus. CDR3 length equals 11 residues. The CDR3 protein is CASSTLEKLFF. CDR3 sequence (DNA): TGTGCCAGCAGCACCTTGGAAAAACTGTTTTTT.

The chain is built from TRBV9 and TRBJ2-1, with a weak D call TRBD2 (6 bases). CDR1 is SGDLS, CDR2 YYNGEE, per germline. The V and J ends lost 2 bases and 0 bases respectively, with 9 bases between them. This CDR3 has 15 amino acids. The CDR3 DNA reads TGTGCCAGCAGCGTTGGAGGGTTCTCCTACAATGAGCAGTTCTTC. This gives the protein CASSVGGFSYNEQFF.

The rearrangement links TRBV6-2 or TRBV6-3 to TRBJ1-1; 8 bases agree with TRBD1. This CDR3 has 16 residues. The germline CDR1 and CDR2 sequences are MNHEY and SVGEGT. After removal of 0 bases from V and 3 bases from J, the junction contained 6 bases not matched to a gene. As DNA, the CDR3 is TGTGCCAGCAGTTACTCCGCAGGGGGCGCGGACACTGAAGCTTTCTTT. Its protein is CASSYSAGGADTEAFF.

This chain uses TRBV18 with TRBJ2-3; D perhaps matches TRBD2 (6 bases). The CDR3 consists of 15 residues. Germline-derived CDR1 and CDR2 are KGHSH and LQKENI. Trimming stripped 3 bases from V and 0 bases from J, with 10 bases between. CDR3 DNA: TGTGCCAGCTCACCCTTAGGGACTAGCACAGATACGCAGTATTTT. Translation: CASSPLGTSTDTQYF.